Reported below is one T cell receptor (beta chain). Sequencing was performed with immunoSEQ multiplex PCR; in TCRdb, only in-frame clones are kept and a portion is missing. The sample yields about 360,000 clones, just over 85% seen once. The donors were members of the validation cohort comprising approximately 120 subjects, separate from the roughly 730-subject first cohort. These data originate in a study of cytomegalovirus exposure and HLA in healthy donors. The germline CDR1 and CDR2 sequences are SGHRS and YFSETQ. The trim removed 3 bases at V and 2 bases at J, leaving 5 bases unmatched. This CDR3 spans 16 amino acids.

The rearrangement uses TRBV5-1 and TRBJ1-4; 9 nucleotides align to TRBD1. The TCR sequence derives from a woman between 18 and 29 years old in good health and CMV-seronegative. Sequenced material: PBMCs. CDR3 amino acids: CASSWGQGATNEKLFF. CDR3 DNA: TGCGCCAGCAGCTGGGGACAGGGAGCGACTAATGAAAAACTGTTTTTT. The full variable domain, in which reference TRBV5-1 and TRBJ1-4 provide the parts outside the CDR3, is KAGVTQTPRYLIKTRGQQVTLSCSPISGHRSVSWYQQTPGQGLQFLFEYFSETQRNKGNFPGRFSGRQFSNSRSEMNVSTLELGDSALYLCASSWGQGATNEKLFFGSGTQLSVL.